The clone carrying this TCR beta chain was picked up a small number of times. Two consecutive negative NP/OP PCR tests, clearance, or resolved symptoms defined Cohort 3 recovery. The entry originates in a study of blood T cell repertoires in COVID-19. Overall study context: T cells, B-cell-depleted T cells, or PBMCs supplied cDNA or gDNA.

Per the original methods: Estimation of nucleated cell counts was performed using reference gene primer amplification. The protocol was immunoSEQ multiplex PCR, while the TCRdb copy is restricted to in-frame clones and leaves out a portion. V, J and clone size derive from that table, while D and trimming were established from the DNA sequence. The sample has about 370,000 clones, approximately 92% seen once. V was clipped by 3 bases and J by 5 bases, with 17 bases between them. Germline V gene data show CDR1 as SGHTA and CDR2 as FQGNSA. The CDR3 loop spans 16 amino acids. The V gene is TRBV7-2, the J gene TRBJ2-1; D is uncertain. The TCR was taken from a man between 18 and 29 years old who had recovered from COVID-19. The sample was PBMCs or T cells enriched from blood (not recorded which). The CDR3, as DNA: TGTGCCAGCAGCTTCCGGGTAAGGTCTCGGAACAATGAGCAGTTCTTC. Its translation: CASSFRVRSRNNEQFF.